This TCR beta chain was obtained from a study of T cells in Graves' hyperthyroidism and ophthalmopathy. Study conclusions and caveats: In the blood, most expanded thyroid clonotypes above 0.001 appeared as well.

This CDR3 is 16 amino acids long. Unmatched junction bases numbered 10, after V lost 1 base and J lost 5 bases. CDR1 is SGHVS, CDR2 FQNEAQ, per germline. For Graves' hyperthyroidism to be stable, ophthalmopathy could not progress within 18 months. Uncontrolled infection, other autoimmune disease, pregnancy and lactation each barred patients from inclusion. On the basis of clinical symptoms, serum thyroxine and TRAb, thyroid ultrasound and orbital computed tomography, diagnoses were made. The investigators amplified TCR beta CDR3 regions from RNA transcripts. Researchers ran a first-round RT-PCR on the TCR CDR3 using the HTBI primer set. TCRdb re-called the multiplex PCR reads with MiXCR, one entry per CDR3 protein. The data show approximately 200,000 distinct CDR3 sequences, with about 18% seen just once and about 45% held by the top ten. This clonotype was observed at least ten times. Its antigen is undetermined.

The sample taken for sequencing was blood. The clonotype was recovered from a man in his forties with Graves' hyperthyroidism. V is TRBV7-8 and J is TRBJ2-7, with 8 bases aligning to TRBD1. The CDR3 DNA follows: TGTGCCAGCAGCTTAGAAAGAAGGCCGGACAGGGACGAGCAGTACTTC. Translating gives CASSLERRPDRDEQYF.